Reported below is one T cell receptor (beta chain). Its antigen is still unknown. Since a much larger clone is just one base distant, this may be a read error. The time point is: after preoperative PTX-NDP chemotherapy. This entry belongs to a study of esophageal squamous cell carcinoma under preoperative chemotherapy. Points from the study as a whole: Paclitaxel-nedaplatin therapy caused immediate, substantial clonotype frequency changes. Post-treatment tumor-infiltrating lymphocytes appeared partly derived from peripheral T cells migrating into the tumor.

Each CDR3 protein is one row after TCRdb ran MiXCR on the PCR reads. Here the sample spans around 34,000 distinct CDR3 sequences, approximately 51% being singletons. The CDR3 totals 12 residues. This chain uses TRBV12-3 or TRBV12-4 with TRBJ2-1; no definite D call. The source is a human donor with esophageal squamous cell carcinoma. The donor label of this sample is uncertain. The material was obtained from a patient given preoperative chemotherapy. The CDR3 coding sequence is TGTGCCAGCGGTTTAATATACAATGAGCAGTTCTTC. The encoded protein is CASGLIYNEQFF.